The rows below give T cell receptor beta chains drawn from one sample of a study of cytomegalovirus exposure and HLA in healthy donors. Using immunoSEQ multiplex PCR, the repertoire was profiled, and TCRdb retains in-frame clones only, with some absent. Of 90,000 to 150,000 clones detected, around three quarters appear once; the ten largest clones hold more than 2%. Input material: PBMCs. The receptors originated from a human donor in good health. CDR3s include the opening cysteine and the closing phenylalanine or tryptophan. The D gene is left open where the match is weak. Not all rows give a size; the values are once, few, many and, for expanded clones, a class.

j_call: TRBJ1-2
clone_size: NA
v_call: TRBV4-1
d_call: NA
cdr3_aa: CASSQEGGGRGHYGYTF
cdr3_nt: TGCGCCAGCAGCCAAGAGGGGGGGGGCAGGGGCCACTATGGCTACACCTTC

j_call: TRBJ2-2
clone_size: NA
v_call: TRBV7-2
d_call: NA
cdr3_aa: CASSNKQAGSTGELFF
cdr3_nt: TGTGCCAGCAGCAACAAACAGGCCGGGTCCACCGGGGAGCTGTTTTTT

j_call: TRBJ1-6
clone_size: NA
v_call: TRBV5-4
d_call: TRBD1
cdr3_aa: CASRLGTGNNSPLHF
cdr3_nt: TGTGCCAGCAGACTCGGGACAGGGAATAATTCACCCCTCCACTTT

j_call: TRBJ2-2
clone_size: NA
v_call: TRBV28
d_call: NA
cdr3_aa: CASSPPPAGELFF
cdr3_nt: TGTGCCAGCAGTCCCCCCCCAGCCGGGGAGCTGTTTTTT

j_call: TRBJ1-1
clone_size: NA
v_call: TRBV6-6
d_call: TRBD1
cdr3_aa: CASSPLDRGNNEAFF
cdr3_nt: TGTGCCAGCAGCCCGCTCGACAGGGGAAATAATGAAGCTTTCTTT

j_call: TRBJ2-1
clone_size: NA
v_call: TRBV7-3
d_call: TRBD2
cdr3_aa: CASSPRAGGYNEQFF
cdr3_nt: TGTGCCAGCAGCCCCCGGGCGGGGGGGTACAATGAGCAGTTCTTC

j_call: TRBJ2-1
clone_size: NA
v_call: TRBV5-5
d_call: NA
cdr3_aa: CASSLGTYINEQFF
cdr3_nt: TGTGCCAGCAGCCTCGGGACTTATATCAATGAGCAGTTCTTC

j_call: TRBJ2-7
clone_size: NA
v_call: TRBV28
d_call: NA
cdr3_aa: CASIGGIGEQYF
cdr3_nt: TGTGCCAGCATCGGGGGAATAGGCGAGCAGTACTTC

j_call: TRBJ1-5
clone_size: NA
v_call: TRBV10-2
d_call: NA
cdr3_aa: CASRGRGWNNQPQHF
cdr3_nt: TGCGCCAGCAGAGGAAGGGGGTGGAATAATCAGCCCCAGCATTTT

j_call: TRBJ2-5
clone_size: few
v_call: TRBV2
d_call: NA
cdr3_aa: CASSEGTVQETQYF
cdr3_nt: TGTGCCAGCAGTGAAGGGACAGTACAAGAGACCCAGTACTTC

j_call: TRBJ1-2
clone_size: few
v_call: TRBV11-2
d_call: TRBD1
cdr3_aa: CASRTGTGQFYGYTF
cdr3_nt: TGTGCCAGCAGGACCGGGACAGGGCAGTTCTATGGCTACACCTTC

j_call: TRBJ2-7
clone_size: NA
v_call: TRBV5-8
d_call: NA
cdr3_aa: CASSFDWSGAYEQYF
cdr3_nt: TGTGCCAGCAGCTTCGATTGGTCAGGGGCCTACGAGCAGTACTTC

j_call: TRBJ1-6
clone_size: NA
v_call: TRBV6-5
d_call: TRBD1
cdr3_aa: CASGGQGSNSPLHF
cdr3_nt: TGTGCCAGCGGGGGACAGGGGAGTAATTCACCCCTCCACTTT

j_call: TRBJ1-2
clone_size: NA
v_call: TRBV6-6
d_call: NA
cdr3_aa: CASSAPDSGYGYTF
cdr3_nt: TGTGCCAGCAGTGCCCCTGACAGTGGTTATGGCTACACCTTC

j_call: TRBJ2-7
clone_size: NA
v_call: TRBV28
d_call: NA
cdr3_aa: CASSPPGGAYEQYF
cdr3_nt: TGTGCCAGCAGTCCCCCCGGCGGAGCCTACGAGCAGTACTTC

j_call: TRBJ1-2
clone_size: NA
v_call: TRBV28
d_call: NA
cdr3_aa: CASSPDQRGYTF
cdr3_nt: TGTGCCAGCAGTCCCGATCAGAGGGGCTACACCTTC

j_call: TRBJ2-7
clone_size: NA
v_call: TRBV14
d_call: TRBD2
cdr3_aa: CASSQTGLTGEQYF
cdr3_nt: TGTGCCAGCAGCCAAACGGGACTAACAGGCGAGCAGTACTTC

j_call: TRBJ2-3
clone_size: NA
v_call: TRBV6-1
d_call: NA
cdr3_aa: CASSDGGVGDTQYF
cdr3_nt: TGTGCCAGCAGTGATGGAGGCGTAGGGGATACGCAGTATTTT

j_call: TRBJ1-1
clone_size: NA
v_call: TRBV15
d_call: NA
cdr3_aa: CATRPGWGGSSEAFF
cdr3_nt: TGTGCCACCAGGCCAGGTTGGGGGGGGAGCTCTGAAGCTTTCTTT

j_call: TRBJ1-2
clone_size: NA
v_call: TRBV28
d_call: TRBD1
cdr3_aa: CASSVTGTGNYGYTF
cdr3_nt: TGTGCCAGCAGTGTCACCGGGACAGGGAACTATGGCTACACCTTC

j_call: TRBJ2-7
clone_size: NA
v_call: TRBV5-1
d_call: NA
cdr3_aa: CASSLGAREKGYF
cdr3_nt: TGCGCCAGCAGCCTTGGAGCACGGGAAAAGGGGTACTTC

j_call: TRBJ2-5
clone_size: NA
v_call: TRBV7-6
d_call: NA
cdr3_aa: CASSRRIQETQYF
cdr3_nt: TGTGCCAGCAGCCGGCGGATCCAGGAGACCCAGTACTTC

j_call: TRBJ2-1
clone_size: NA
v_call: TRBV19
d_call: TRBD1
cdr3_aa: CASILGDRADEQFF
cdr3_nt: TGTGCCAGTATCCTGGGGGACAGGGCCGATGAGCAGTTCTTC

j_call: TRBJ2-7
clone_size: NA
v_call: TRBV28
d_call: NA
cdr3_aa: CASSFRTGRSEQYF
cdr3_nt: TGTGCCAGCAGTTTTCGAACAGGTCGCTCGGAGCAGTACTTC

j_call: TRBJ2-7
clone_size: NA
v_call: TRBV19
d_call: TRBD1
cdr3_aa: CASSMRGTGGYSQYF
cdr3_nt: TGTGCCAGTAGTATGCGCGGGACAGGGGGTTACTCGCAGTACTTC

j_call: TRBJ1-1
clone_size: NA
v_call: TRBV19
d_call: TRBD1
cdr3_aa: CATRPGQGTEAFF
cdr3_nt: TGTGCCACCCGACCGGGACAGGGCACTGAAGCTTTCTTT

j_call: TRBJ2-1
clone_size: NA
v_call: TRBV28
d_call: TRBD2
cdr3_aa: CASSLGTSGSSYNEQFF
cdr3_nt: TGTGCCAGCAGTTTAGGGACTAGCGGGAGCTCCTACAATGAGCAGTTCTTC

j_call: TRBJ1-5
clone_size: NA
v_call: TRBV12-5
d_call: NA
cdr3_aa: CASGFGVNQPQHF
cdr3_nt: TGTGCTAGTGGTTTCGGGGTCAATCAGCCCCAGCATTTT

j_call: TRBJ2-7
clone_size: NA
v_call: TRBV5-5
d_call: TRBD1
cdr3_aa: CASSLVRDREYF
cdr3_nt: TGTGCCAGCAGCTTAGTTCGGGACAGGGAGTACTTC

j_call: TRBJ2-7
clone_size: few
v_call: TRBV6-1
d_call: TRBD1
cdr3_aa: CASRLDRFGEQYF
cdr3_nt: TGTGCCAGCAGGCTGGACAGGTTTGGGGAGCAGTACTTC

j_call: TRBJ2-7
clone_size: NA
v_call: TRBV5-4
d_call: TRBD2
cdr3_aa: CASSPRLAGGPYEQYF
cdr3_nt: TGTGCCAGCAGCCCGCGACTAGCGGGAGGGCCCTACGAGCAGTACTTC

j_call: TRBJ2-6
clone_size: NA
v_call: TRBV7-2
d_call: NA
cdr3_aa: CASSLFASTGANVLTF
cdr3_nt: TGTGCCAGCAGCTTGTTCGCATCTACTGGGGCCAACGTCCTGACTTTC

j_call: TRBJ2-7
clone_size: NA
v_call: TRBV7-9
d_call: TRBD1
cdr3_aa: CASSPRQGPYEQYF
cdr3_nt: TGTGCCAGCAGCCCCCGACAGGGTCCCTACGAGCAGTACTTC

j_call: TRBJ2-7
clone_size: NA
v_call: TRBV5-4
d_call: TRBD2
cdr3_aa: CASSRAPGLAAEQYF
cdr3_nt: TGTGCCAGCAGCCGCGCGCCCGGACTAGCGGCCGAGCAGTACTTC

j_call: TRBJ1-1
clone_size: NA
v_call: TRBV5-6
d_call: TRBD1
cdr3_aa: CASTSPGVGGRNTEAFF
cdr3_nt: TGTGCCAGCACCTCCCCGGGGGTAGGGGGCAGGAACACTGAAGCTTTCTTT

j_call: TRBJ2-2
clone_size: NA
v_call: TRBV11-2
d_call: NA
cdr3_aa: CASSLVKRRVAGELFF
cdr3_nt: TGTGCCAGCAGCTTAGTGAAGCGGAGAGTAGCCGGGGAGCTGTTTTTT

j_call: TRBJ1-1
clone_size: NA
v_call: TRBV18
d_call: NA
cdr3_aa: CASSPREGRNTEAFF
cdr3_nt: TGTGCCAGCTCACCACGGGAGGGGAGGAACACTGAAGCTTTCTTT

j_call: TRBJ2-7
clone_size: few
v_call: TRBV4-1
d_call: TRBD2
cdr3_aa: CASSQEWPAGGYEQYF
cdr3_nt: TGCGCCAGCAGCCAAGAGTGGCCAGCGGGAGGCTACGAGCAGTACTTC

j_call: TRBJ2-2
clone_size: once
v_call: TRBV7-6
d_call: NA
cdr3_aa: CASSLDAVLTGELFF
cdr3_nt: TGTGCCAGCAGCTTAGACGCGGTCCTGACCGGGGAGCTGTTTTTT

j_call: TRBJ2-1
clone_size: NA
v_call: TRBV5-1
d_call: TRBD2
cdr3_aa: CASSPRWTSGSGNEQFF
cdr3_nt: TGCGCCAGCAGCCCTAGATGGACTAGCGGGAGTGGGAATGAGCAGTTCTTC

j_call: TRBJ2-7
clone_size: few
v_call: TRBV28
d_call: NA
cdr3_aa: CASSLNLQDLHYYEQYF
cdr3_nt: TGTGCCAGCAGTTTAAATTTACAGGATCTTCACTACTACGAGCAGTACTTC

j_call: TRBJ1-3
clone_size: once
v_call: TRBV7-2
d_call: NA
cdr3_aa: CASSLRGLPNTIYF
cdr3_nt: TGTGCCAGCTCTCTCCGCGGGCTACCAAACACCATATATTTT

j_call: TRBJ2-4
clone_size: NA
v_call: TRBV10-3
d_call: NA
cdr3_aa: CAISESIGSKNIQYF
cdr3_nt: TGTGCCATCAGTGAGTCGATCGGTAGCAAAAACATTCAGTACTTC

j_call: TRBJ2-7
clone_size: NA
v_call: TRBV7-2
d_call: TRBD2
cdr3_aa: CASSSGASGRGEQYF
cdr3_nt: TGTGCCAGCAGCTCAGGGGCCAGCGGGAGAGGCGAGCAGTACTTC

j_call: TRBJ2-3
clone_size: NA
v_call: TRBV2
d_call: NA
cdr3_aa: CASRSTGSDTQYF
cdr3_nt: TGTGCCAGCAGGTCGACAGGATCAGATACGCAGTATTTT

j_call: TRBJ1-3
clone_size: few
v_call: TRBV6-5
d_call: NA
cdr3_aa: CASREDRSSGNTIYF
cdr3_nt: TGTGCCAGCAGGGAGGACCGAAGCTCTGGAAACACCATATATTTT

j_call: TRBJ2-7
clone_size: NA
v_call: TRBV7-2
d_call: TRBD2
cdr3_aa: CASSLGGDYYEQYF
cdr3_nt: TGTGCCAGCAGCTTGGGAGGGGACTATTACGAGCAGTACTTC

j_call: TRBJ1-4
clone_size: once
v_call: TRBV28
d_call: NA
cdr3_aa: CASSSMQYNEKLFF
cdr3_nt: TGTGCCAGCAGTTCCATGCAGTATAATGAAAAACTGTTTTTT

j_call: TRBJ1-5
clone_size: once
v_call: TRBV2
d_call: NA
cdr3_aa: CASRASGGGQQPQHF
cdr3_nt: TGTGCCAGCAGGGCCTCGGGGGGGGGTCAACAGCCCCAGCATTTT

j_call: TRBJ1-2
clone_size: NA
v_call: TRBV7-2
d_call: TRBD1
cdr3_aa: CASSLRWDRVSGGYTF
cdr3_nt: TGTGCCAGCAGCTTAAGATGGGACAGGGTTTCTGGGGGCTACACCTTC

j_call: TRBJ2-7
clone_size: NA
v_call: TRBV7-6
d_call: NA
cdr3_aa: CASSLAAGHAYEQYF
cdr3_nt: TGTGCCAGCAGCTTAGCAGCGGGACATGCCTACGAGCAGTACTTC

j_call: TRBJ2-1
clone_size: once
v_call: TRBV25-1
d_call: TRBD1
cdr3_aa: CASSRQGGHNEQFF
cdr3_nt: TGTGCCAGCAGCCGACAGGGGGGTCACAATGAGCAGTTCTTC

j_call: TRBJ1-1
clone_size: few
v_call: TRBV4-1
d_call: NA
cdr3_aa: CASSQEQSEAFF
cdr3_nt: TGCGCCAGCAGCCAAGAACAGTCAGAAGCTTTCTTT